The 29 T cell receptor beta chains below all came from one sample that was sequenced in a study of Ad26.COV2.S vaccination and SARS-CoV-2 variants. The protocol was immunoSEQ multiplex PCR, while the TCRdb copy is restricted to in-frame clones and leaves out a portion. The sample carries roughly 350,000 clones, less than 90% recorded once. Documented treatment: roughly 19 received Ad26.COV2.S at low or high dose, single or two shots; a few received placebo; per-sample allocation not given. Sampling took place 63 days after the first vaccine or placebo injection. Sequencing was performed on peripheral blood, taken in a trial of Ad26.COV2.S vaccine versus placebo. These receptors came from a person between 18 and 65 years old who received the Ad26.COV2.S COVID-19 vaccine or a placebo.

The genes are TRBV5-1 and TRBJ2-5; 8 bases map to TRBD1. CDR3 length equals 16 residues. Looked up from germline, CDR1 is SGHRS and CDR2 is YFSETQ. V was pared by 0 bases and J by 4 bases, with 8 bases of the junction left unmatched. The CDR3 region has the DNA TGCGCCAGCAGCTTGGTTGGACAGGGTCGGGGAGAGACCCAGTACTTC. Translating it yields CASSLVGQGRGETQYF.

This chain connects TRBV10-3 to TRBJ1-1; D gene uncertain. The CDR3 loop spans 14 amino acids. Trimming cost V 0 bases and J 4 bases, with 9 bases left between them. Germline CDR1 is ENHRY and CDR2 is SYGVKD. CDR3: CAISESPGGTEAFF. CDR3 in DNA: TGTGCCATCAGTGAGTCGCCAGGCGGCACTGAAGCTTTCTTT.

As to this clone: Other DNA sequences in the sample encode the same CDR3. The chain carries TRBV6-2 or TRBV6-3 and TRBJ1-5; TRBD1 might be the D (6 bases). Trimming took off 6 bases at V and 7 bases at J, with 7 bases between the two ends. Germline V gene sequence: CDR1 MNHEY, CDR2 SVGEGT. This CDR3 comprises 11 residues. The DNA of the CDR3 is TGTGCCAGCAGCCAGGGGCAGCCCCAGCATTTT. Protein product: CASSQGQPQHF.

This chain connects TRBV7-2 to TRBJ2-7, with TRBD1 as a possible D gene (5 bases). V was shortened by 6 bases and J by 5 bases, with 17 bases between the two germline ends. The CDR3 has 14 residues. Germline V CDR1 and CDR2: SGHTA, FQGNSA. CDR3 bases: TGTGCCAGCAGGGTTGCAGGGCAAAGAGACGAGCAGTACTTC. Translation gives CASRVAGQRDEQYF. Supplemented by reference TRBV7-2 and TRBJ2-7, the full variable domain reads GAGVSQSPSNKVTEKGKDVELRCDPISGHTALYWYRQSLGQGLEFLIYFQGNSAPDKSGLPSDRFSAERTGGSVSTLTIQRTQQEDSAVYLCASRVAGQRDEQYFGPGTRLTVT.

The V gene is TRBV15, the J gene TRBJ2-3; 7 nucleotides align to TRBD2. Trimming took 3 bases from V and 2 from J; bases not matched to a gene: 8. Looked up from germline, CDR1 is LNHNV and CDR2 is YYDKDF (reference sequence). The CDR3 is made up of 16 amino acids. This CDR3 is CATSRFEGGNTDTQYF. As DNA, the CDR3 is TGTGCCACCAGCAGGTTCGAGGGAGGGAACACAGATACGCAGTATTTT.

The genes are TRBV28 and TRBJ1-6, with 11 bases lining up with TRBD1. The germline V gene has CDR1 MDHEN and CDR2 SYDVKM. The CDR3 spans 16 residues. The V segment lost 5 bases and the J segment 5 bases; nucleotides outside the gene matches: 5. The CDR3 region is CASSTGQGANNSPLHF. CDR3 nucleotide sequence: TGTGCCAGCAGTACCGGACAGGGGGCTAATAATTCACCCCTCCACTTT. Using reference TRBV28 and TRBJ1-6 for the parts outside the CDR3, the full variable domain is DVKVTQSSRYLVKRTGEKVFLECVQDMDHENMFWYRQDPGLGLRLIYFSYDVKMKEKGDIPEGYSVSREKKERFSLILESASTNQTSMYLCASSTGQGANNSPLHFGNGTRLTVT.

The genes are TRBV19 and TRBJ2-1; 8 positions match TRBD2. The CDR3 has 15 amino acids. Germline V gene lookup returns CDR1 LNHDA and CDR2 SQIVND (reference sequence). V shed 7 bases, J shed 6 bases, and the junction held 11 bases outside the gene matches. The CDR3 region is CASKVTSGGPNEQFF. The CDR3 DNA follows: TGTGCCAGTAAGGTTACGAGCGGGGGACCCAATGAGCAGTTCTTC.

Regarding this clone: A read error may account for a junction end that differs from germline. V gene TRBV19 combines with J gene TRBJ1-2; no reliable D call. The germline gives CDR1 LNHDA, CDR2 SQIVND (reference sequence). This CDR3 spans 13 amino acids. In DNA, the CDR3 is TGTGCCAGTAGTATAGAACGCGGCTCTCCTGTTTTCTTC. It yields the protein CASSIERGSPVFF.

The rearrangement joins TRBV2 to TRBJ1-2; D ambiguous. V was trimmed by 8 bases and J by 5 bases, leaving 9 bases between them. From germline, CDR1 is SNHLY and CDR2 FYNNEI. CDR3 size: 11 residues. The CDR3, as DNA: TGTGCCAGCGGGAAGGCGTATGGCTACACCTTC. As protein: CASGKAYGYTF.

The chain recombines TRBV18 with TRBJ1-3; D call uncertain. The ends were cut back, 3 bases at V and 4 bases at J, with 10 bases in the middle. CDR1 KGHSH and CDR2 LQKENI come from the germline V gene. CDR3 size: 14 residues. For the CDR3, the DNA is TGTGCCAGCTCACCCGGGGTGGAAGGAAACACCATATATTTT. It translates to CASSPGVEGNTIYF. The full variable domain, in which reference TRBV18 and TRBJ1-3 provide the parts outside the CDR3, is NAGVMQNPRHLVRRRGQEARLRCSPMKGHSHVYWYRQLPEEGLKFMVYLQKENIIDESGMPKERFSAEFPKEGPSILRIQQVVRGDSAAYFCASSPGVEGNTIYFGEGSWLTVV.

The chain joins TRBV3-1 (or the pseudogene TRBV3-2) to TRBJ1-1; 9 bases are a match to TRBD1. CDR1 is LGHDT and CDR2 is YNNKEL in the germline V gene (reference sequence). The CDR3 is 14 amino acids. J was trimmed by 4 bases and V by 4 bases; bases with no gene match: 4. In DNA form, the CDR3 reads TGTGCCAGCAGCCGAGAGACAGGGGGCACTGAAGCTTTCTTT. This encodes CASSRETGGTEAFF.

V gene TRBV3-1 (or the pseudogene TRBV3-2) combines with J gene TRBJ2-5; 7 positions match TRBD1. Germline CDR1 reads LGHDT; CDR2 reads YNNKEL (reference sequence). CDR3 length: 16 residues. The V gene end was trimmed by 4 bases and the J gene end by 5 bases; junction bases not matched to a gene: 13. This CDR3 reads CASSRQSAGGLETQYF. CDR3 coding DNA: TGTGCCAGCAGCCGCCAATCGGCAGGGGGATTGGAGACCCAGTACTTC.

The chain is built from TRBV28 and TRBJ1-5; TRBD1 matches at 7 bases. Germline-derived CDR1 and CDR2 are MDHEN and SYDVKM. The CDR3 is made up of 14 amino acids. V was clipped by 7 bases and J by 3 bases; unmatched bases: 6. The CDR3 here is CASKGDRYNQPQHF. CDR3 in DNA: TGTGCCAGCAAGGGGGACAGATACAATCAGCCCCAGCATTTT.

V and J are TRBV7-2 and TRBJ2-6, with 8 bases fitting TRBD2. The CDR3 runs to 18 residues. CDR1 and CDR2 (germline): SGHTA, FQGNSA. V shed 5 bases, J shed 0 bases, and the junction held 9 bases outside the gene matches. CDR3 sequence reads: CASSPRLAYGSGANVLTF. In nucleotides, the CDR3 is TGTGCCAGCAGCCCTCGACTAGCGTATGGCTCTGGGGCCAACGTCCTGACTTTC. Full variable domain (remainder filled in from reference TRBV7-2 and TRBJ2-6): GAGVSQSPSNKVTEKGKDVELRCDPISGHTALYWYRQSLGQGLEFLIYFQGNSAPDKSGLPSDRFSAERTGGSVSTLTIQRTQQEDSAVYLCASSPRLAYGSGANVLTFGAGSRLTVL.

This chain joins TRBV19 and TRBJ2-4; TRBD2 is a possible D gene (6 bases). Trimming took 3 bases from V and 8 from J, leaving 11 bases between them. This CDR3 is built from 13 residues. CDR1 and CDR2 from the germline V gene are LNHDA and SQIVND (reference sequence). The CDR3: CASSILPGDIQYF. CDR3 DNA: TGTGCCAGTAGTATCCTCCCGGGGGACATTCAGTACTTC.

The chain combines TRBV6-2 or TRBV6-3 with TRBJ1-1, with TRBD1 matching over 7 bases. V lost 2 bases, J lost 1 base, and 1 base stayed unmatched. The CDR3 extends over 14 amino acids. The V gene's germline CDR1 is MNHEY and CDR2 SVGEGT. The CDR3 sequence is CASSYRTGNTEAFF. DNA of the CDR3: TGTGCCAGCAGTTACCGGACAGGGAACACTGAAGCTTTCTTT.

The J gene is TRBJ2-7, the V gene TRBV28; TRBD1 aligns across 9 bases. V trimming: 6 bases; J trimming: 1 base; junction bases outside the gene matches: 7. Per germline, CDR1 MDHEN and CDR2 SYDVKM. This CDR3 spans 15 amino acids. CDR3 sequence reads: CASRTGTGMSYEQYF. In DNA form, the CDR3 reads TGTGCCAGCAGGACCGGGACAGGGATGTCCTACGAGCAGTACTTC.

V and J are TRBV29-1 and TRBJ1-2; D gene ambiguous. The CDR3 has 12 residues. In germline, CDR1 is SQVTM, CDR2 ANQGSEA. The V end lost 7 bases, the J end lost 2 bases, and 11 bases lay between the germline ends. The CDR3 region has the DNA TGCAGCGCCCTTACAATGAACTATGGCTACACCTTC. Encoded protein: CSALTMNYGYTF.

This chain joins TRBV7-9 and TRBJ2-3; 8 bases are a match to TRBD1. CDR3 length: 16 residues. The junction had 8 bases not matched to a gene; V was cut back by 2 bases and J by 4 bases. Germline-derived CDR1 and CDR2 are SEHNR and FQNEAQ (reference sequence). In DNA, the CDR3 is TGTGCCAGCAGCTTATTTGGACAGGGAAGGTCAGATACGCAGTATTTT. Its protein is CASSLFGQGRSDTQYF.

The chain combines TRBV27 with TRBJ2-7, with D perhaps matching TRBD2 (6 bases). CDR1 is MNHEY, CDR2 SMNVEV, per germline (reference sequence). V dropped 8 bases and J dropped 6 bases, with 14 bases sitting between them. CDR3 length: 12 residues. CDR3 amino acids: CASGILGGEQYF. The DNA for the CDR3 is TGTGCCAGCGGCATTCTGGGGGGCGAGCAGTACTTC.

The rearrangement links TRBV12-3 or TRBV12-4 to TRBJ2-2; D gene unclear. CDR3 length: 11 amino acids. The germline V and J ends were trimmed by 7 bases and 7 bases, with 7 bases remaining between them. The CDR3 DNA reads TGTGCCAGCATAAGGGACGGGGAGCTGTTTTTT. Amino acids: CASIRDGELFF.

The V and J genes are TRBV5-1 and TRBJ1-4; 7 bases match TRBD1. Germline CDR1 and CDR2: SGHRS and YFSETQ. The CDR3 runs to 16 residues. V lost 2 bases to trimming and J lost 0 bases; unmatched junction nucleotides: 4. Here the CDR3 DNA reads TGCGCCAGCAGCTTACCTACAGGGGCAACTAATGAAAAACTGTTTTTT. Its translation is CASSLPTGATNEKLFF.

The chain couples TRBV30 to TRBJ2-2; 9 bases fit TRBD2. This CDR3 region has 14 residues. Germline trimming cut 1 base from V and 4 bases from J; bases unmatched to any gene: 1. Germline values: CDR1 GTSNPN, CDR2 SVGIG (reference sequence). The CDR3 spells CAWSASGVTGELFF. The CDR3 nucleotides are TGTGCCTGGAGTGCTAGCGGGGTCACCGGGGAGCTGTTTTTT.

In its sample, this clone was seen a few times. V usage is TRBV18 and J usage is TRBJ2-2; possibly TRBD2 for D (6 bases). Per germline, CDR1 KGHSH and CDR2 LQKENI. Trimming took 0 bases from V and 8 from J, leaving 10 bases between them. The CDR3 covers 14 residues. The CDR3 here is CASSPPGLPGELFF. The DNA of the CDR3 is TGTGCCAGCTCACCACCGGGACTTCCGGGGGAGCTGTTTTTT. Complete variable domain (other parts from reference TRBV18 and TRBJ2-2): NAGVMQNPRHLVRRRGQEARLRCSPMKGHSHVYWYRQLPEEGLKFMVYLQKENIIDESGMPKERFSAEFPKEGPSILRIQQVVRGDSAAYFCASSPPGLPGELFFGEGSRLTVL.

J is TRBJ1-4 and V is TRBV4-3; maybe TRBD1 (6 bases). Germline-derived CDR1 and CDR2 are LGHNA and YSLEER. The CDR3 sequence is 16 residues long. V shed 0 bases and J shed 6 bases, with 14 bases lying between them. The CDR3 here is CASSQESAGTYEKLFF. In nucleotides, the CDR3 is TGCGCCAGCAGCCAAGAAAGCGCGGGGACATATGAAAAACTGTTTTTT.

The chain links TRBV16 to TRBJ2-7; 9 bases map to TRBD1. The germline V gene encodes CDR1 KGHSY and CDR2 FQNENV. The CDR3 has 14 residues. V dropped 4 bases and J dropped 8; count of bases not matched to a gene: 9. CDR3 amino acids: CASSRDRDFWKQYF. The CDR3 DNA sequence: TGTGCCAGCAGCCGGGACAGGGATTTTTGGAAGCAGTACTTC. Using reference TRBV16 and TRBJ2-7 for the parts outside the CDR3, the full variable domain is GEEVAQTPKHLVRGEGQKAKLYCAPIKGHSYVFWYQQVLKNEFKFLISFQNENVFDETGMPKERFSAKCLPNSPCSLEIQATKLEDSAVYFCASSRDRDFWKQYFGPGTRLTVT.

This chain uses TRBV12-3 or TRBV12-4 with TRBJ2-1, with D perhaps matching TRBD1 or TRBD2 (5 bases each). There are 13 residues in the CDR3. Trimming removed 6 bases at V and 15 bases at J, with 21 bases between. The CDR3 DNA follows: TGTGCCAGCAGCTCGAGGGGCGGGCCGAGGCCGTTCTTC. It translates to CASSSRGGPRPFF.

This clone was seen only once. The chain combines TRBV9 with TRBJ1-1; D uncertain. The germline V gene encodes CDR1 SGDLS and CDR2 YYNGEE. Trimming shortened V by 4 bases and J by 12 bases, and 25 bases separated the two germline ends. The CDR3 is 15 residues long. The CDR3 DNA reads as TGTGCCAGCAGCCCCCACCAAGGATCAGCGCTGACTACTTTCTTT. It translates to CASSPHQGSALTTFF.

The chain recombines TRBV19 with TRBJ1-4, with D tentatively TRBD1 (5 bases). The germline CDR1 and CDR2 sequences are LNHDA and SQIVND (reference sequence). The CDR3 loop spans 14 amino acids. The V end was cut by 6 bases, the J end by 0 bases, with 8 bases between. As DNA, the CDR3 is TGTGCCAGTAGGACAGATGCAACTAATGAAAAACTGTTTTTT. Protein product: CASRTDATNEKLFF.